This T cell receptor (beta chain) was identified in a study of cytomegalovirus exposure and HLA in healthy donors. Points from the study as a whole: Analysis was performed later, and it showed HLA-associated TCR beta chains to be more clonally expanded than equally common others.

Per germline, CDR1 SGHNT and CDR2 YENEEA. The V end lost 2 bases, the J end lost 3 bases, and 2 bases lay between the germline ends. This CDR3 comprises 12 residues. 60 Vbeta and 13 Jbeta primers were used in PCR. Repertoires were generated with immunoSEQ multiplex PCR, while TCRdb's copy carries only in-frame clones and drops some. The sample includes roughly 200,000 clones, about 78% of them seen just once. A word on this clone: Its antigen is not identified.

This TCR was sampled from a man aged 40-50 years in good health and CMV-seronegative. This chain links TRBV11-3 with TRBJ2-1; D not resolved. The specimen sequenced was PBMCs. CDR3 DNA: TGTGCCAGCAGCTTATACTACAATGAGCAGTTCTTC. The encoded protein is CASSLYYNEQFF. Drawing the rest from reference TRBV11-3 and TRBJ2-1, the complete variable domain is EAGVVQSPRYKIIEKKQPVAFWCNPISGHNTLYWYLQNLGQGPELLIRYENEEAVDDSQLPKDRFSAERLKGVDSTLKIQPAELGDSAVYLCASSLYYNEQFFGPGTRLTVL.